This T cell receptor beta chain emerged from a study of blood T cell repertoires in COVID-19. Background on the study: Sites across the United States, Italy and Spain contributed samples from acute and convalescent COVID-19. T cells, B-cell-depleted T cells, or PBMCs supplied cDNA or gDNA.

Germline CDR1 reads SSHAT; CDR2 reads FNYEAQ (reference sequence). V gave up 3 bases and J gave up 6 bases, with 12 bases separating them. This CDR3 comprises 13 residues. As originally analysed: Amplification of reference gene primers provided the estimated nucleated cell counts. Using immunoSEQ multiplex PCR, the repertoire was profiled, and TCRdb retains in-frame clones only, with some absent. The D gene and trimming were derived from the DNA, and the V and J assignments and clone size from that table. The sample contains 65,000 to 100,000 clones, 70% to 90% of which appear only once. The sequence derives from a man in his fifties or sixties with acute or convalescent COVID-19. The sequenced sample consisted of peripheral blood. The rearrangement joins TRBV7-7 to TRBJ2-7, with D possibly matching TRBD1 (5 bases). The CDR3 region is CASSFREEGEQYF. The CDR3 DNA sequence: TGTGCCAGCAGCTTCAGGGAAGAAGGCGAGCAGTACTTC.